This TCR beta chain came from a study of T cell changes during pregnancy in multiple sclerosis. This clone was picked up a small number of times. The protocol was immunoSEQ multiplex PCR, while the TCRdb copy is restricted to in-frame clones and leaves out a portion. In the table there are 75,000 to 80,000 clones, roughly 91% of which are singletons. Germline assignment: CDR1 SEHNR and CDR2 FQNEAQ (reference sequence). The CDR3 contains 15 residues. V lost 5 bases to trimming and J lost 12 bases; unmatched junction nucleotides: 9. Sequenced material: peripheral blood, taken after pregnancy. This clonotype originated in a female donor in good health, enrolled as a control in a pregnancy study. The V and J genes are TRBV7-9 and TRBJ2-1; 14 bases are a match to TRBD2. CDR3 nucleotide sequence: TGTGCCAGCAGCCCCGGGACTAGCGGGGGTACAGGGCAGTTCTTC. Translating gives CASSPGTSGGTGQFF.